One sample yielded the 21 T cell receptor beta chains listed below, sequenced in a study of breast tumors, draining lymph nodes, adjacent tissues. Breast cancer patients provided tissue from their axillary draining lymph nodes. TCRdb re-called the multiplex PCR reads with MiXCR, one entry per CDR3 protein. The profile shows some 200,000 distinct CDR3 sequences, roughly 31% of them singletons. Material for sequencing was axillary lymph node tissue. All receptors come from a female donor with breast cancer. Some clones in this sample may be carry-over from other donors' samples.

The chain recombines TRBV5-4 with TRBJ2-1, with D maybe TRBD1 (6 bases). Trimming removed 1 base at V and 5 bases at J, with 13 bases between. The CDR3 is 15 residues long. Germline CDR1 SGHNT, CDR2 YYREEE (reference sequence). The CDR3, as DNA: TGTGCCAGCAGCTTGTCGGCAGGGGCGGACAATGAGCAGTTCTTC. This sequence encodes CASSLSAGADNEQFF. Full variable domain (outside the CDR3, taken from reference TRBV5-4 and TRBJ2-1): ETGVTQSPTHLIKTRGQQVTLRCSSQSGHNTVSWYQQALGQGPQFIFQYYREEENGRGNFPPRFSGLQFPNYSSELNVNALELDDSALYLCASSLSAGADNEQFFGPGTRLTVL.

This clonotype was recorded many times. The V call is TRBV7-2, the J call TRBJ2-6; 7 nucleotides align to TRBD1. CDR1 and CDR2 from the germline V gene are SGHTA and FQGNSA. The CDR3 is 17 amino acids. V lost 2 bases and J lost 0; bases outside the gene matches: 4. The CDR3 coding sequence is TGTGCCAGCAGCTTACGGGGACAGCCCTCTGGGGCCAACGTCCTGACTTTC. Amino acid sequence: CASSLRGQPSGANVLTF.

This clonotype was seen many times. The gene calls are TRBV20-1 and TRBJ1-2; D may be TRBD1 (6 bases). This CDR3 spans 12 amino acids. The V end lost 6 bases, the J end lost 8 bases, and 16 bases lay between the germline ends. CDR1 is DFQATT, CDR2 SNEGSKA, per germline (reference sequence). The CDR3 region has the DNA TGCAGTGCCTACCGGACAGCGGGGGGCTACACCTTC. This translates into CSAYRTAGGYTF.

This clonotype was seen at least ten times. The CDR3 sequence: CASSFTLRYNEQFF. DNA for the CDR3: TGTGCCAGCAGCTTCACCTTGCGCTACAATGAGCAGTTCTTC. This rearrangement joins TRBV7-9 to TRBJ2-1; D not certain. V was shortened by 3 bases and J by 3 bases, with 9 bases between the two germline ends. Germline values: CDR1 SEHNR, CDR2 FQNEAQ (reference sequence). The CDR3 has 14 amino acids.

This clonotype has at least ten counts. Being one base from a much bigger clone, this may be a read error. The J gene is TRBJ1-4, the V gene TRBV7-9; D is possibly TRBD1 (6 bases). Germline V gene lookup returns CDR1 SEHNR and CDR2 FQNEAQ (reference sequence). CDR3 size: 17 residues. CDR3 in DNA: TGTGCCAGCACCCAAAGGGGGACATCCGCAACTAATGAAAAACTGCTTTTT. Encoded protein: CASTQRGTSATNEKLLF. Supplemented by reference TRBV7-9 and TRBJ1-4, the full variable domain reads DTGVSQNPRHKITKRGQNVTFRCDPISEHNRLYWYRQTLGQGPEFLTYFQNEAQLEKSRLLSDRFSAERPKGSFSTLEIQRTEQGDSAMYLCASTQRGTSATNEKLLFGSGTQLSVL.

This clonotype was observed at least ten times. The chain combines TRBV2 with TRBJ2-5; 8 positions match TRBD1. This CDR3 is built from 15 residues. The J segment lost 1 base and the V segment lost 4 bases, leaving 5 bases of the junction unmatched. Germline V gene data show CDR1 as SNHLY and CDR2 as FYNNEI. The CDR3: CASSGNRGVQETQYF. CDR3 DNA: TGTGCCAGCAGTGGAAACAGGGGGGTCCAAGAGACCCAGTACTTC.

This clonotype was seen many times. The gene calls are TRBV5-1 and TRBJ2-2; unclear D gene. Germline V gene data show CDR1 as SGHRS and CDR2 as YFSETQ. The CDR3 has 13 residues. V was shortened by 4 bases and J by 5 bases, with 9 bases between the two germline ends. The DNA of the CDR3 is TGCGCCAGCAGCGGTAGCCGGACCGGGGAGCTGTTTTTT. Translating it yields CASSGSRTGELFF. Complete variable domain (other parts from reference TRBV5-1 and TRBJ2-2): KAGVTQTPRYLIKTRGQQVTLSCSPISGHRSVSWYQQTPGQGLQFLFEYFSETQRNKGNFPGRFSGRQFSNSRSEMNVSTLELGDSALYLCASSGSRTGELFFGEGSRLTVL.

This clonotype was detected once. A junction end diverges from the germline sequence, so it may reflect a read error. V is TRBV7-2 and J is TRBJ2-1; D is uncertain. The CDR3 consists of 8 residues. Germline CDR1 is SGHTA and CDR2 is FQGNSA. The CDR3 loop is CASSDVTF. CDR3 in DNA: TGTGCCAGCAGCGATGTGACATTC.

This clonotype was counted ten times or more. CDR3 protein: CATSRRRLAGGPSSRGATDTQYF. CDR3 DNA sequence: TGTGCCACCAGCAGGCGAAGACTAGCGGGAGGGCCGTCTTCGAGAGGGGCCACAGATACGCAGTATTTT. The V call is TRBV15, the J call TRBJ2-3, with 14 bases fitting TRBD2. Per germline, CDR1 LNHNV and CDR2 YYDKDF (reference sequence). There are 23 residues in the CDR3. The V gene end was trimmed by 3 bases and the J gene end by 2 bases; junction bases not matched to a gene: 22.

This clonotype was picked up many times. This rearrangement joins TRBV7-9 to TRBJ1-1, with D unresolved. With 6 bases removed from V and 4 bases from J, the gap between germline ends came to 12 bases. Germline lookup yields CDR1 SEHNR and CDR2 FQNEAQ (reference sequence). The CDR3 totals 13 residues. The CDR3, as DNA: TGTGCCAGCAGTTGGGCCCGAGGCACTGAAGCTTTCTTT. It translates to CASSWARGTEAFF.

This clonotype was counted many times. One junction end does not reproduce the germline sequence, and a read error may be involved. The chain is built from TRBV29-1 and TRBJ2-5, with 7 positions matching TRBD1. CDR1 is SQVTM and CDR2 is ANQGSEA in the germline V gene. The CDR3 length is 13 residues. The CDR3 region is CSVEEQGQEAQYF. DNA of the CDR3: TGCAGCGTTGAAGAACAGGGGCAAGAGGCCCAGTACTTC.

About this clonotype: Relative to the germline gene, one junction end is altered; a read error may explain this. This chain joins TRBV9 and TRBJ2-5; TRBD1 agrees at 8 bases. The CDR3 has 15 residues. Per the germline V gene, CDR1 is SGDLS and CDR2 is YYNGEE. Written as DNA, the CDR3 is TGTGCCAGCAGCTTGGGCAGACAGGGGCACGAGACGCAGTACTTC. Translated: CASSLGRQGHETQYF. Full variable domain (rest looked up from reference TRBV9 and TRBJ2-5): DSGVTQTPKHLITATGQRVTLRCSPRSGDLSVYWYQQSLDQGLQFLIQYYNGEERAKGNILERFSAQQFPDLHSELNLSSLELGDSALYFCASSLGRQGHETQYFGPGTRLLVL.

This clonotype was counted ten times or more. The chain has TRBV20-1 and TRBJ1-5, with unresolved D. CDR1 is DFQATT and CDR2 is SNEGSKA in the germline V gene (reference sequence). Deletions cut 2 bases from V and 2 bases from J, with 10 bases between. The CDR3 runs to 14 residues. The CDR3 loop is CSARPGVGNQPQHF. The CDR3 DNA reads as TGCAGTGCTAGACCGGGCGTGGGCAATCAGCCCCAGCATTTT.

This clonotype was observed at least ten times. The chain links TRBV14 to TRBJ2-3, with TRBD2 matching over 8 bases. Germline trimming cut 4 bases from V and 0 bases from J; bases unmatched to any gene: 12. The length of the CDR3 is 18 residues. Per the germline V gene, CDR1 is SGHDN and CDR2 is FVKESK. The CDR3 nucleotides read TGTGCCAGCAGCCCCGGGAAGCGGGGGCCTCCTAGCACAGATACGCAGTATTTT. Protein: CASSPGKRGPPSTDTQYF.

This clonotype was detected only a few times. The CDR3 DNA reads as TGTGCCAGCAACACTCGACAGGGGGCTTTAGATACGCAGTATTTT. This gives the protein CASNTRQGALDTQYF. V usage is TRBV6-6 and J usage is TRBJ2-3; 10 bases agree with TRBD1. Germline V gene lookup returns CDR1 MNHNY and CDR2 SVGAGI (reference sequence). V gave up 7 bases and J gave up 5 bases; unmatched junction bases: 9. CDR3 length: 15 residues.

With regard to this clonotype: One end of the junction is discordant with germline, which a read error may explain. CDR3 coding DNA: TGCAGTGCAGGCGGGACAGGTGAAACCTCCGAGCAGCACTTC. Protein product: CSAGGTGETSEQHF. The chain uses TRBV20-1 and TRBJ2-7, with 8 nucleotides matching TRBD1. The CDR3 totals 14 residues. CDR1 is DFQATT, CDR2 SNEGSKA, per germline (reference sequence).

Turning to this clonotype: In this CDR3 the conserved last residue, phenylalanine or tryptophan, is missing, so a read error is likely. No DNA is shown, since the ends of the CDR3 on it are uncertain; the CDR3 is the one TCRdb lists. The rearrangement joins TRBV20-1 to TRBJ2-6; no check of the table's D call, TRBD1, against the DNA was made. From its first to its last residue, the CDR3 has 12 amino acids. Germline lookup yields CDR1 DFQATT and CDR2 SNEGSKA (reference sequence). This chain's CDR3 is CSASGDNTLITS.

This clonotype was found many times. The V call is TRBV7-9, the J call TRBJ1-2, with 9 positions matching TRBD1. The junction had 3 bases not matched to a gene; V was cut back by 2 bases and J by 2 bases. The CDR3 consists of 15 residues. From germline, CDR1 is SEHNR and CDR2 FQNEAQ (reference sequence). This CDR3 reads CASSLTGGENYGYTF. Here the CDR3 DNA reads TGTGCCAGCAGCTTAACAGGGGGCGAGAACTATGGCTACACCTTC.

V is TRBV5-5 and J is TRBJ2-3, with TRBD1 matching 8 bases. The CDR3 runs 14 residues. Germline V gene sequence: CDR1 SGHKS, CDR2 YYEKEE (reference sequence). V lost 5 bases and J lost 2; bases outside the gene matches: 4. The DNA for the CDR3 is TGTGCCAGCAGGAGGACAGGGTTCACAGATACGCAGTATTTT. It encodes CASRRTGFTDTQYF.

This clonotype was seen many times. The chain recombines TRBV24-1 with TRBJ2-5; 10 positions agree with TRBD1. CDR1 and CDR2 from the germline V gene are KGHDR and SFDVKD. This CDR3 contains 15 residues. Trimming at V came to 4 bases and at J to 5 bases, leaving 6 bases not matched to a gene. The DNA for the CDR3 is TGTGCCACCAGTGACCCGACAGGGGGCTTGGAGACCCAGTACTTC. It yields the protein CATSDPTGGLETQYF.

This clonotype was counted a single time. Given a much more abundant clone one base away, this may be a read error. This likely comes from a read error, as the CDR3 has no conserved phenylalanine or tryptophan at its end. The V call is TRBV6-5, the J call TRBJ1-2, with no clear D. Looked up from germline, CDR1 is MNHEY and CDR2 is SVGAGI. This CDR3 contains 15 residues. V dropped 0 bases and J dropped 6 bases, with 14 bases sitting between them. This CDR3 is CASSYSTARENGYTL. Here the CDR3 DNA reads TGTGCCAGCAGTTACTCTACGGCCCGAGAAAATGGCTACACCCTC.